This T cell receptor (beta chain) was captured by sequencing in a study of metastatic and nonmetastatic thyroid tumors. Study in general: Samples came from malignant and benign thyroid patients, and repertoires were compared across blood and tumor or nodule tissue.

This clone was recorded at least ten times. Antigen specificity is unknown. Until they underwent thyroid surgery, no patient had received any treatment. Under the authors' procedure: A distant-metastasis classifier for papillary thyroid cancer was built using CDR3 differences across clinicopathological groups. With MiXCR, TCRdb called clones anew from the PCR reads. TCRdb's processing, not the study's, gives the V and J calls here. The table has over 11,000 clones, 23% seen once; the top ten hold around 8%. Study-wide results and limits: In blood and tumor, TCR beta diversity was reportedly significantly higher in malignant thyroid tumors than in benign nodules.

CDR3 length: 16 amino acids. J was trimmed by 6 bases and V by 6 bases; bases with no gene match: 10. Germline V gives CDR1 SGHAT, CDR2 FQNNGV. The material sequenced was blood. The TCR was taken from a female donor with papillary thyroid cancer or a benign thyroid nodule (not recorded which). Some clones in this sample may be carry-over from other donors' samples. This chain uses TRBV11-2 with TRBJ1-6; TRBD1 matches at 8 bases. This CDR3 reads CASSGTGYLFNSPLHF. The DNA for the CDR3 is TGTGCCAGCAGTGGGACAGGTTACCTTTTTAATTCACCCCTCCACTTT.